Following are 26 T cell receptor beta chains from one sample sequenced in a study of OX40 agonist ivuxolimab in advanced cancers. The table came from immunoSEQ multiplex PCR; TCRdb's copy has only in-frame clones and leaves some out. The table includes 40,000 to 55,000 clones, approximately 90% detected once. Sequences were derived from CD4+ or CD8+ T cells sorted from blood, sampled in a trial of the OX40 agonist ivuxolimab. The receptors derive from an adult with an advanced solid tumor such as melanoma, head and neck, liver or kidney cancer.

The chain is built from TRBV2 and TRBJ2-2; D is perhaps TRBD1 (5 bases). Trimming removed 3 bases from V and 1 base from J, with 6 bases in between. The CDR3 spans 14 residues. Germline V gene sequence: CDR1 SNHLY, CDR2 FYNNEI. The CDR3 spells CASSDRENTGELFF. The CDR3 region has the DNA TGTGCCAGCAGTGACAGGGAGAACACCGGGGAGCTGTTTTTT.

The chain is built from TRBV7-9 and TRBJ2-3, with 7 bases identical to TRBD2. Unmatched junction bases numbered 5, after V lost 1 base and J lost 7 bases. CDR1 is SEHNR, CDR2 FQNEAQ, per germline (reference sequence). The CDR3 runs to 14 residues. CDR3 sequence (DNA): TGTGCCAGCAGCTTAGATTTAGCGGGTAATACGCAGTATTTT. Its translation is CASSLDLAGNTQYF.

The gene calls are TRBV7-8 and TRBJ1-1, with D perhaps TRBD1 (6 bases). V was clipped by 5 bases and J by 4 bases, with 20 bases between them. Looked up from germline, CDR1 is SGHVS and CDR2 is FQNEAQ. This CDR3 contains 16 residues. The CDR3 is CASSPRETGWATEAFF. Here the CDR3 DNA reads TGTGCCAGCAGCCCTAGAGAGACAGGTTGGGCCACTGAAGCTTTCTTT.

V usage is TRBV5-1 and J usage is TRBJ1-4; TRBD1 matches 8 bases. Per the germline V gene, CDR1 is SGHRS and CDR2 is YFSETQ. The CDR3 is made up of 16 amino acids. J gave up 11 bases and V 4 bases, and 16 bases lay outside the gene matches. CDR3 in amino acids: CASSPSLDRGRRKLFF. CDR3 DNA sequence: TGCGCCAGCAGCCCATCCCTCGACAGGGGAAGGAGGAAACTGTTTTTT.

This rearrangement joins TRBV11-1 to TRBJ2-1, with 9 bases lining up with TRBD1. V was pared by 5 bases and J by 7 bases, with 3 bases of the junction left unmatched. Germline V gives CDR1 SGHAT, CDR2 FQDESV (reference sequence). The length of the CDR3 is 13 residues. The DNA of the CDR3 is TGTGCCAGCAGCCCGGGACAGGGTAATGAGCAGTTCTTC. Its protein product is CASSPGQGNEQFF.

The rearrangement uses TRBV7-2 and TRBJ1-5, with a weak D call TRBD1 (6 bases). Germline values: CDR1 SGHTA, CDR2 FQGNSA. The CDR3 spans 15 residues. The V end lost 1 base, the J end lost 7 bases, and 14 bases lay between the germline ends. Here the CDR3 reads CASSLDGGLRQPQHF. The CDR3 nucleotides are TGTGCCAGCAGCTTAGATGGGGGCCTCAGGCAGCCCCAGCATTTT.

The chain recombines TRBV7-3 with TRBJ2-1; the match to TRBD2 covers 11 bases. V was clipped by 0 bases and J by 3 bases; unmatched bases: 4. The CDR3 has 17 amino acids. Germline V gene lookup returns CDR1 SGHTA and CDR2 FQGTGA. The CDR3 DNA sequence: TGTGCCAGCAGCTTAACCTCCGGGACTAGCGGCTACAATGAGCAGTTCTTC. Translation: CASSLTSGTSGYNEQFF.

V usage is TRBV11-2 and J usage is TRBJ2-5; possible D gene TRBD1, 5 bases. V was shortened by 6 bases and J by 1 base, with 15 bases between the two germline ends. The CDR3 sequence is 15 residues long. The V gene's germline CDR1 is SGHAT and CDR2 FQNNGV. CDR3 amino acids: CASSQGAGVQETQYF. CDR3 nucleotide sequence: TGTGCCAGCAGTCAAGGGGCCGGAGTCCAAGAGACCCAGTACTTC.

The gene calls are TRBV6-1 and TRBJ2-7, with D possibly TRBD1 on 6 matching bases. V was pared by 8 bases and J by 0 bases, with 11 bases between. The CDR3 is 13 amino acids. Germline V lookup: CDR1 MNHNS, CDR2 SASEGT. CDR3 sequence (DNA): TGTGCCAGCTACAGGGAAAGCTCCTACGAGCAGTACTTC. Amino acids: CASYRESSYEQYF.

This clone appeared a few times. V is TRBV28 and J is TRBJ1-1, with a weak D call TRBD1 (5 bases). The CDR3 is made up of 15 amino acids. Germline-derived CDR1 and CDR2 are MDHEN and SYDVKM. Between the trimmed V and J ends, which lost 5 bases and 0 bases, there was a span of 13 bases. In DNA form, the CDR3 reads TGTGCCAGCAGTCCCCCGAGGGGTATGAACACTGAAGCTTTCTTT. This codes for CASSPPRGMNTEAFF.

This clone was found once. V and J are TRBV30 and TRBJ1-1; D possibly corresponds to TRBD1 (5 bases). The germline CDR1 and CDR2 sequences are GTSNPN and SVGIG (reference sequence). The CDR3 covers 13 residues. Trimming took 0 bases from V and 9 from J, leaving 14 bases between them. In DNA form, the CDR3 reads TGTGCCTGGAGTGTAGGTGCGGGGGTAAAAGCTTTCTTT. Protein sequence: CAWSVGAGVKAFF.

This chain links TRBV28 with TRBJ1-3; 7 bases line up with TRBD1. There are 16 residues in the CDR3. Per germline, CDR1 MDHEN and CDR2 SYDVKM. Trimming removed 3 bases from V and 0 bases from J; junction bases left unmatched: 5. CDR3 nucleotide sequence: TGTGCCAGCAGTTTGCCGGGACAGAGCTCTGGAAACACCATATATTTT. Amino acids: CASSLPGQSSGNTIYF.

The CDR3 sequence: CASSWGQGTVEQYF. CDR3 coding DNA: TGTGCCAGCAGTTGGGGACAGGGGACGGTCGAGCAGTACTTC. J is TRBJ2-7 and V is TRBV28; 10 bases agree with TRBD1. After removal of 4 bases from V and 6 bases from J, the junction contained 6 bases not matched to a gene. CDR3 length: 14 residues. CDR1 MDHEN and CDR2 SYDVKM come from the germline V gene.

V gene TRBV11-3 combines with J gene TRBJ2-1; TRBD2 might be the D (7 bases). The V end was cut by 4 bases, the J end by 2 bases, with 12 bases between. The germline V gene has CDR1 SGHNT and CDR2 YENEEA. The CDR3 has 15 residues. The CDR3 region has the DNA TGTGCCAGCAGCTCGGACAGCGGGACCTACAATGAGCAGTTCTTC. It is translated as CASSSDSGTYNEQFF.

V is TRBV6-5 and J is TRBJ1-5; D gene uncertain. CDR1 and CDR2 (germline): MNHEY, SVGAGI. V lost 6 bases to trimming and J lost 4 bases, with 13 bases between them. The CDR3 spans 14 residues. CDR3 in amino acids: CASRAGLSNQPQHF. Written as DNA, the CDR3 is TGTGCCAGCAGGGCCGGATTGAGTAATCAGCCCCAGCATTTT.

The CDR3 spells CASSSRTGGAYNEQFF. The CDR3 DNA follows: TGTGCCAGCAGCTCTCGGACTGGGGGGGCCTACAATGAGCAGTTCTTC. The chain has TRBV7-8 and TRBJ2-1; TRBD2 matches 7 bases. In germline, CDR1 is SGHVS, CDR2 FQNEAQ. V was clipped by 4 bases and J by 2 bases; unmatched bases: 8. This CDR3 has 16 residues.

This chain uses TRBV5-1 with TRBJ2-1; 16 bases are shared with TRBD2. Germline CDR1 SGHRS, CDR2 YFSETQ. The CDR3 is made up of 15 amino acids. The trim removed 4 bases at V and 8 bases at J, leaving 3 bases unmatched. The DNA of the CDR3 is TGCGCCAGCAGCGGGGGGACTAGCGGGAGGGATGAGCAGTTCTTC. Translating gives CASSGGTSGRDEQFF.

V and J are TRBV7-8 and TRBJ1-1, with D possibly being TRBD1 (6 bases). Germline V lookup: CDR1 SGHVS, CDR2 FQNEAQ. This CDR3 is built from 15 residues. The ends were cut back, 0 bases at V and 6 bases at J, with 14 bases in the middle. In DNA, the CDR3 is TGTGCCAGCAGCTTAGCGGTCTGGAGGGGGGCTGAAGCTTTCTTT. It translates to CASSLAVWRGAEAFF.

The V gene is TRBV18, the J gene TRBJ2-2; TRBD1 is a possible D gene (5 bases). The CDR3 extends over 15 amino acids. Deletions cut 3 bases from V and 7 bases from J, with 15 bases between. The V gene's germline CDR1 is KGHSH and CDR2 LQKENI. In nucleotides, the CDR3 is TGTGCCAGCTCACCCTTCCAGGGCGAGGACGGGGAGCTGTTTTTT. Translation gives CASSPFQGEDGELFF. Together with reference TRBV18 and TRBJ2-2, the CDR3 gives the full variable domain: NAGVMQNPRHLVRRRGQEARLRCSPMKGHSHVYWYRQLPEEGLKFMVYLQKENIIDESGMPKERFSAEFPKEGPSILRIQQVVRGDSAAYFCASSPFQGEDGELFFGEGSRLTVL.

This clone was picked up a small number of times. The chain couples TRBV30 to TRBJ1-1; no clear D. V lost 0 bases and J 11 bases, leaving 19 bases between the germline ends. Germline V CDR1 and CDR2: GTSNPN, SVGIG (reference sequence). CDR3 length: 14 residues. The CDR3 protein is CAWSVGPLSMRAFF. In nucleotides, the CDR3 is TGTGCCTGGAGTGTGGGCCCTCTAAGTATGAGGGCTTTCTTT.

As DNA, the CDR3 is TGTGCCAGCAGCACCCCCGGGGAGCGGGCCTCCTACGAGCAGTACTTC. This translates into CASSTPGERASYEQYF. The chain combines TRBV5-4 with TRBJ2-7, with D possibly matching TRBD2 (6 bases). Germline V gene lookup returns CDR1 SGHNT and CDR2 YYREEE (reference sequence). The CDR3 loop spans 16 amino acids. Trimming took off 4 bases at V and 0 bases at J, with 17 bases between the two ends.

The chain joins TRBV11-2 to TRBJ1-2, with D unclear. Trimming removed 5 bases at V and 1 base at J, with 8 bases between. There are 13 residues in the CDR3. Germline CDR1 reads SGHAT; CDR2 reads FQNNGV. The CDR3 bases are TGTGCCAGCAGCGACGGACTTAACTATGGCTACACCTTC. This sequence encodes CASSDGLNYGYTF.

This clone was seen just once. The CDR3 nucleotides read TGCGCCAGCAGCCAAGATCCGACGGGAGGCCGTTTCTACGAGCAGTACTTC. It yields the protein CASSQDPTGGRFYEQYF. The rearrangement joins TRBV4-1 to TRBJ2-7; 7 bases are shared with TRBD2. This CDR3 comprises 17 residues. CDR1 is MGHRA and CDR2 is YSYEKL in the germline V gene. V lost 0 bases and J lost 3; bases outside the gene matches: 11.

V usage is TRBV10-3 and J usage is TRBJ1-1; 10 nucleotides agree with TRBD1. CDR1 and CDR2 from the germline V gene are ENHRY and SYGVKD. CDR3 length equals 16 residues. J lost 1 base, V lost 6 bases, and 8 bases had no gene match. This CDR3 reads CAIRQGQGIGNTEAFF. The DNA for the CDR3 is TGTGCCATCAGACAGGGACAGGGGATAGGGAACACTGAAGCTTTCTTT.

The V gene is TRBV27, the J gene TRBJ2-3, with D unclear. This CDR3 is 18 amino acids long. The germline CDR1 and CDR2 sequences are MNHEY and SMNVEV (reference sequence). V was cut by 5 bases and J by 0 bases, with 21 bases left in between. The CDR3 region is CASSPVSASYSSTDTQYF. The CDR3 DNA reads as TGTGCCAGCAGTCCAGTATCGGCCAGCTACTCTAGCACAGATACGCAGTATTTT.

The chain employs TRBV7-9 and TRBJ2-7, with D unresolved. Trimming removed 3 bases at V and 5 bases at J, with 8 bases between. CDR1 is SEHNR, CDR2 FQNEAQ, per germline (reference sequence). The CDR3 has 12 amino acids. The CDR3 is CASSFRADEQYF. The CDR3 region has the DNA TGTGCCAGCAGCTTCCGGGCGGACGAGCAGTACTTC.